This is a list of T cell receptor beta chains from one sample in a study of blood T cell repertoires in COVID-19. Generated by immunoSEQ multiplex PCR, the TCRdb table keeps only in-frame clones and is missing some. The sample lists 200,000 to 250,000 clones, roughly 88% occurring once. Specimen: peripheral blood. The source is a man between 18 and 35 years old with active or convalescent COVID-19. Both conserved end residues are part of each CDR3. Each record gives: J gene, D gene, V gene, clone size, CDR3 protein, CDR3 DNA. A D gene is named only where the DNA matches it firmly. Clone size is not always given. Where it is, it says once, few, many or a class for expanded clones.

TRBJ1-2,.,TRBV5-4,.,CASSVNRDGYTF,TGTGCCAGCAGCGTAAACAGGGATGGCTACACCTTC
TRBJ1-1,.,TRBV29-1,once,CSVVVFGASRTEAFF,TGCAGCGTAGTCGTCTTTGGCGCGTCGAGGACTGAAGCTTTCTTT
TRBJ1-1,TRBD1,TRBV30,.,CASTPGQINTEAFF,TGTGCCTCAACGCCGGGACAGATAAACACTGAAGCTTTCTTT
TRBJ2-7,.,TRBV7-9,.,CASSFDGHYEQYF,TGTGCCAGCAGCTTCGACGGACACTACGAGCAGTACTTC
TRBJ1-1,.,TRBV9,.,CASSVGLRERFDTEAFF,TGTGCCAGCAGCGTAGGACTTAGGGAGAGATTTGACACTGAAGCTTTCTTT
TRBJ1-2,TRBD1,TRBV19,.,CASSPKQGAGGYTF,TGTGCCAGTAGTCCGAAACAGGGGGCGGGTGGCTACACCTTC
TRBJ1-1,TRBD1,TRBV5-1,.,CASSLVRTGGRMNTEAFF,TGCGCCAGCAGCTTGGTTCGGACAGGGGGGAGAATGAACACTGAAGCTTTCTTT
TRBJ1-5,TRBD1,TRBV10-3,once,CASWTGEGNQPQHF,TGTGCCAGCTGGACAGGCGAGGGCAATCAGCCCCAGCATTTT
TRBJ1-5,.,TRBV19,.,CASTVGTGDNQPQHF,TGTGCCAGTACCGTAGGGACGGGAGACAATCAGCCCCAGCATTTT
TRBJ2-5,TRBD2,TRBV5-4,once,CATQTSGSILETQYF,TGTGCCACACAAACTAGCGGGAGTATCCTGGAGACCCAGTACTTC
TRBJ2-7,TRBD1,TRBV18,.,CASSIGQGREQYF,TGTGCCAGCTCGATAGGACAGGGGCGCGAGCAGTACTTC
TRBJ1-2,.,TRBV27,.,CASSLDSNYGYTF,TGTGCCAGCAGTTTAGACAGTAACTATGGCTACACCTTC
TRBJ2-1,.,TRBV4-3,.,CASSLDSGTSYNEQFF,TGCGCCAGCAGCCTTGATAGTGGGACTTCCTACAATGAGCAGTTCTTC
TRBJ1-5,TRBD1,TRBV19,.,CASSIGLTPGQEPQHF,TGTGCCAGTAGTATAGGCCTTACTCCGGGACAGGAGCCCCAGCATTTT
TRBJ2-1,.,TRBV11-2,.,CASSFPAPAASSYNEQFF,TGTGCCAGCAGCTTTCCCGCCCCCGCTGCGAGCTCCTACAATGAGCAGTTCTTC
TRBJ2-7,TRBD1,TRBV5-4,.,CASSFSGGLHEQYF,TGTGCCAGCAGCTTTTCAGGGGGCCTCCACGAGCAGTACTTC
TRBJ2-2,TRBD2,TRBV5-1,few,CASSLIGRGEFGELFF,TGCGCCAGCAGCTTGATTGGCCGGGGGGAGTTCGGGGAGCTGTTTTTT
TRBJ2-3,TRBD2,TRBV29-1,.,CSVVLSTSGRGDTQYF,TGCAGCGTTGTTTTGTCGACTAGCGGGAGGGGAGATACGCAGTATTTT
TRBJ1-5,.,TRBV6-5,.,CASSPLGGYQPQHF,TGTGCCAGCAGTCCCCTAGGCGGGTACCAGCCCCAGCATTTT
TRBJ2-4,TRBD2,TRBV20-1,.,CSASILAGLNIQYF,TGCAGTGCTAGTATCCTAGCGGGACTAAACATTCAGTACTTC
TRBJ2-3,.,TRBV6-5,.,CASTMRGTDTQYF,TGTGCCAGCACCATGAGAGGGACAGATACGCAGTATTTT
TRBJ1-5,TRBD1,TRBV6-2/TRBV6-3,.,CASSYSTTDRVGNQPQHF,TGTGCCAGCAGTTACTCCACTACCGACAGGGTGGGTAATCAGCCCCAGCATTTT
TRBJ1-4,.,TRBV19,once,CASSIWGEPNEKLFF,TGTGCCAGTAGTATATGGGGGGAACCTAATGAAAAACTGTTTTTT
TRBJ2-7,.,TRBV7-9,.,CASSLVPGDSYEQYF,TGTGCCAGCAGCTTAGTACCGGGGGATTCCTACGAGCAGTACTTC
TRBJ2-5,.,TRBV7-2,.,CASSLKRGFGTQYF,TGTGCCAGCAGCTTAAAACGGGGGTTTGGGACCCAGTACTTC
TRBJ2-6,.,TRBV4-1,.,CASSQEPHRAGANVLTF,TGCGCCAGCAGCCAAGAGCCTCACAGGGCTGGGGCCAACGTCCTGACTTTC
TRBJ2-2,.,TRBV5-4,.,CASSPEGGGQTGELFF,TGTGCCAGCAGTCCCGAGGGAGGAGGGCAGACCGGGGAGCTGTTTTTT
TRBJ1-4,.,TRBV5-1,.,CASSFKVGDEKLFF,TGCGCCAGCAGCTTTAAGGTGGGAGATGAAAAACTGTTTTTT
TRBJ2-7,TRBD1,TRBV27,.,CASLPGQGGYEQYF,TGTGCCAGCCTTCCTGGACAGGGGGGCTACGAGCAGTACTTC
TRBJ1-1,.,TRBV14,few,CASSQGGGYTEAFF,TGTGCCAGCAGCCAAGGCGGGGGGTACACTGAAGCTTTCTTT
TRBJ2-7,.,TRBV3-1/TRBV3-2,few,CASSQDYGAGNYEQYF,TGTGCCAGCAGCCAAGATTATGGTGCGGGAAACTACGAGCAGTACTTC
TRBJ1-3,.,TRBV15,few,CATSRIGVSGNTIYF,TGTGCCACCAGCAGAATAGGGGTCTCTGGAAACACCATATATTTT
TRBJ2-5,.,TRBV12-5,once,CASGPGGETQYF,TGTGCTAGTGGTCCAGGGGGGGAGACCCAGTACTTC
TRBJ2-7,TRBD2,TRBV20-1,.,CSASGTSGFNEQYF,TGCAGTGCTAGTGGGACTAGCGGTTTCAACGAGCAGTACTTC
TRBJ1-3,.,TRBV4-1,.,CASSQGEVNFSGNTIYF,TGCGCCAGCAGCCAAGGGGAGGTTAATTTCTCTGGAAACACCATATATTTT
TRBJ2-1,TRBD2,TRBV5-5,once,CAPVEGLGSYNEQFF,TGTGCCCCAGTTGAGGGACTAGGGTCCTACAATGAGCAGTTCTTC
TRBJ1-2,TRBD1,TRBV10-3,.,CAISPPGQDYGYTF,TGTGCCATCAGTCCGCCCGGACAGGACTATGGCTACACCTTC
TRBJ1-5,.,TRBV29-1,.,CSVGTGTGNQPQHF,TGCAGCGTTGGAACAGGTACGGGCAATCAGCCCCAGCATTTT
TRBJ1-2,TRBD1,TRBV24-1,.,CATIGRGTGRGYTF,TGTGCCACCATAGGACGAGGGACAGGGCGCGGCTACACCTTC
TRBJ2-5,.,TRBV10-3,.,CAIRGSGGETQYF,TGTGCCATCAGAGGTAGCGGAGGGGAGACCCAGTACTTC
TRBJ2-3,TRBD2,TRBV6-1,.,CASSDIAGADTQYF,TGTGCCAGCAGTGATATAGCGGGAGCAGATACGCAGTATTTT
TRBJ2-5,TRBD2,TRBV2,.,CASLNRGGAAPLETQYF,TGTGCCAGCCTCAACCGGGGGGGGGCCGCACCATTGGAGACCCAGTACTTC
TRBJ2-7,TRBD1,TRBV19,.,CASSTHRGPYEQYF,TGTGCCAGTAGTACTCACAGGGGGCCCTACGAGCAGTACTTC